This T cell receptor beta chain was retrieved from a study of T cells in Graves' hyperthyroidism and ophthalmopathy. This clonotype was counted ten times or more. Hyperthyroidism of Graves' type that showed no ophthalmopathy progression within 18 months was stable. A roughly 10 ml volume of fresh peripheral blood provided the PBMCs. Per the germline V gene, CDR1 is MDHEN and CDR2 is SYDVKM. V trimming: 1 base; J trimming: 4 bases; junction bases outside the gene matches: 5. CDR3 length: 15 residues. Researchers took RNA transcripts and amplified the TCR beta CDR3 regions from them. TCR CDR3 underwent first-round RT-PCR with the HTBI primer set. TCRdb ran MiXCR on the multiplex PCR reads and lists one entry per CDR3 protein. The sample records 250,000 to 350,000 distinct CDR3 sequences, 16% being singletons.

The gene calls are TRBV28 and TRBJ2-5; 8 bases are a match to TRBD1. The sample taken for sequencing was blood. The receptor was derived from a man younger than 40 with Graves' hyperthyroidism. CDR3 coding DNA: TGTGCCAGCAGTTTATTCACAGGGGGTGGAGAGACCCAGTACTTC. It encodes CASSLFTGGGETQYF.